The 11 T cell receptor beta chains below were found in one sample sequenced in a study of T cells in Graves' hyperthyroidism and ophthalmopathy. RNA transcripts served as the template for amplifying TCR beta CDR3 regions. The TCR CDR3 first-round RT-PCR relied on the HTBI primer set. TCRdb re-derived calls from the multiplex PCR reads in MiXCR, one entry per CDR3 protein. The sample consists of roughly 96,000 distinct CDR3 sequences, 51% of them appearing once. Specimen: blood. All receptors derive from a woman aged 40 to 50 with Graves' hyperthyroidism.

The chain combines TRBV11-2 with TRBJ1-1, with 12 bases aligning to TRBD1. There are 16 residues in the CDR3. Germline CDR1 reads SGHAT; CDR2 reads FQNNGV. V dropped 6 bases and J dropped 2; count of bases not matched to a gene: 7. Written as DNA, the CDR3 is TGTGCCAGCAGTCCCGGGACAGGGGGCCTTAACACTGAAGCTTTCTTT. It specifies CASSPGTGGLNTEAFF.

In this sample, this clonotype turned up many times. The chain joins TRBV9 to TRBJ2-3; weak D call: TRBD2 (5 bases). Germline values: CDR1 SGDLS, CDR2 YYNGEE. This CDR3 is built from 14 residues. Trimming left V 3 bases short and J 4 bases short, with 12 bases between. The CDR3 loop reads CASSESTRSDTQYF. In DNA, the CDR3 is TGTGCCAGCAGCGAATCCACTAGATCAGATACGCAGTATTTT.

A remark on this clonotype: This may come from a read error, since a much larger clone is one base off. The rearrangement uses TRBV20-1 and TRBJ1-1; D is undetermined. The CDR3 length is 11 residues. Germline CDR1 is DFQATT and CDR2 is SNEGSKA (reference sequence). DNA for the CDR3: TGCAGTGCTCCTTTGAACACTGAAGCTTCCTTT. Translating gives CSAPLNTEASF.

The chain combines TRBV7-6 with TRBJ2-5, with D possibly matching TRBD2 (6 bases). Germline V gives CDR1 SGHVS, CDR2 FNYEAQ. This CDR3 is 16 amino acids long. The germline V and J ends were trimmed by 6 bases and 3 bases, with 20 bases remaining between them. Written as DNA, the CDR3 is TGTGCCAGCAGGCAGGGACTCCGGAACACTGAAGAGACCCAGTACTTC. It yields the protein CASRQGLRNTEETQYF.

V and J are TRBV10-3 and TRBJ1-6; possibly TRBD1 for D (5 bases). CDR3 size: 14 residues. Trimming stripped 2 bases from V and 7 bases from J, with 9 bases between. Germline assignment: CDR1 ENHRY and CDR2 SYGVKD. CDR3 in amino acids: CAISEGARNSPLHF. The CDR3, as DNA: TGTGCCATCAGTGAGGGGGCGCGCAATTCACCCCTCCACTTT.

As regards this clonotype: No conserved phenylalanine or tryptophan ends this CDR3, so it is likely a read error. This sequence joins TRBV6-1 and TRBJ1-2, with no clear D. Germline CDR1 MNHNS, CDR2 SASEGT. This CDR3 is built from 13 residues. Trimming removed 4 bases at V and 2 bases at J, with 8 bases between. The DNA for the CDR3 is TGTGCCAGCAGTGGGTCCGTAAACTATGGCTACACCCTC. This sequence encodes CASSGSVNYGYTL.

This clonotype turned up a few times. The chain has TRBV7-2 and TRBJ2-5, with TRBD2 identical over 10 bases. V gave up 11 bases and J gave up 5 bases; unmatched junction bases: 14. Germline V CDR1 and CDR2: SGHTA, FQGNSA. This CDR3 contains 15 residues. The chain's CDR3 is CAWSPPGLARETQYF. The CDR3 coding sequence is TGTGCCTGGAGCCCCCCGGGACTAGCGAGGGAGACCCAGTACTTC.

In this sample, this clonotype turned up many times. V and J are TRBV7-6 and TRBJ2-5, with 11 bases fitting TRBD1. Trimming at V came to 4 bases and at J to 6 bases, leaving 4 bases not matched to a gene. The CDR3 is made up of 14 amino acids. Germline-derived CDR1 and CDR2 are SGHVS and FNYEAQ. CDR3 residues: CASSYGQGAQTQYF. In DNA form, the CDR3 reads TGTGCCAGCAGCTACGGACAGGGGGCACAGACCCAGTACTTC.

The rearrangement uses TRBV20-1 and TRBJ2-5; tentative D call: TRBD1 (6 bases). The CDR3 covers 12 residues. The germline gives CDR1 DFQATT, CDR2 SNEGSKA (reference sequence). Trimming stripped 2 bases from V and 5 bases from J, with 9 bases between. The CDR3 sequence: CSARQTGETQYF. The DNA of the CDR3 is TGCAGTGCTAGACAAACAGGGGAGACCCAGTACTTC.

Concerning this clonotype: Because the CDR3 is missing its conserved closing phenylalanine or tryptophan, this is likely a read error. The chain joins TRBV5-1 to TRBJ1-5; 9 positions agree with TRBD1. Germline trimming cut 0 bases from V and 9 bases from J; bases unmatched to any gene: 4. The germline V gene encodes CDR1 SGHRS and CDR2 YFSETQ. This CDR3 comprises 14 residues. The CDR3 sequence is CASSLGTGEPPQHS. As DNA, the CDR3 is TGCGCCAGCAGCTTGGGGACAGGGGAGCCGCCCCAGCATTCT.

This clonotype was seen ten or more times. J is TRBJ1-5 and V is TRBV20-1; possibly TRBD1 for D (5 bases). There are 14 residues in the CDR3. From germline, CDR1 is DFQATT and CDR2 SNEGSKA (reference sequence). Trimming removed 5 bases from V and 9 bases from J, with 20 bases in between. CDR3 DNA: TGCAGTGCTCGGGCGTGGGGCTCCCTAGGGCCCCAGCATTTT. It encodes CSARAWGSLGPQHF.